A single sample is the source of the 8 T cell receptor beta chains below, sequenced in a study of breast tumors, draining lymph nodes, adjacent tissues. From the multiplex PCR reads, TCRdb called clonotypes with MiXCR, one entry per CDR3 protein. The profile shows roughly 220,000 distinct CDR3 sequences, 30% to 35% of them singletons. Samples came from axillary lymph nodes draining the breast cancer. Sequences were obtained from axillary lymph node tissue. Receptors were obtained from a female donor with breast cancer. Some clones in this sample may be carry-over from other donors' samples.

In this sample, this clonotype turned up many times. This chain uses TRBV20-1 with TRBJ2-3, with 9 bases matching TRBD2. In germline, CDR1 is DFQATT, CDR2 SNEGSKA (reference sequence). V was pared by 3 bases and J by 5 bases, with 9 bases of the junction left unmatched. The CDR3 runs 15 residues. CDR3 DNA: TGCAGTGCTAGTAGGATAGGACTAGCGATAGATACGCAGTATTTT. Its protein product is CSASRIGLAIDTQYF.

With respect to this clonotype: The junction departs from germline at one end; a sequencing error may be responsible. This chain connects TRBV9 to TRBJ2-5; D assignment may be TRBD1 or TRBD2 (5 bases each). The CDR3 length is 16 residues. Per the germline V gene, CDR1 is SGDLS and CDR2 is YYNGEE. CDR3 protein: CASSLLPTGPQEAQYF. As DNA, the CDR3 is TGTGCCAGCAGCCTCCTCCCCACGGGACCGCAAGAGGCCCAGTACTTC.

CDR3 residues: CAEGLEGLEQYF. In DNA form, the CDR3 reads TGCGCAGAGGGACTAGAGGGGTTGGAGCAGTACTTC. This sequence joins TRBV10-1 and TRBJ2-7, with TRBD2 matching 8 bases. The CDR3 consists of 12 residues. CDR1 and CDR2 (germline): WNHNN, SYGVQD (reference sequence).

Comments on this clonotype: A read error may be the cause here, since a much bigger clone is one base away. The chain joins TRBV9 to TRBJ1-3, with a tentative D call TRBD1 (6 bases). Germline V gene lookup returns CDR1 SGDLS and CDR2 YYNGEE. Trimming removed 3 bases from V and 3 bases from J, with 13 bases in between. The CDR3 is 15 residues long. CDR3 sequence (DNA): TGTGCCAGCAGCGCAGTTGAGGGGGTTGGAAACACCATATATTTT. Its protein is CASSAVEGVGNTIYF. Based on the CDR3 plus reference TRBV9 and TRBJ1-3, the full variable domain is DSGVTQTPKHLITATGQRVTLRCSPRSGDLSVYWYQQSLDQGLQFLIQYYNGEERAKGNILERFSAQQFPDLHSELNLSSLELGDSALYFCASSAVEGVGNTIYFGEGSWLTVV.

This clonotype was detected many times. The chain combines TRBV4-1 with TRBJ2-5; D uncertain. The germline V and J ends were trimmed by 3 bases and 1 base, with 18 bases remaining between them. This CDR3 contains 17 residues. The germline gives CDR1 MGHRA, CDR2 YSYEKL. The CDR3 DNA follows: TGCGCCAGCAGCCAGGCCCCTGCTGGAGCCCTCCAAGAGACCCAGTACTTC. It specifies CASSQAPAGALQETQYF.

This clonotype was seen repeatedly, ten times or more. The chain has TRBV20-1 and TRBJ1-3, with D perhaps matching TRBD1 (6 bases). V was cut by 1 base and J by 0 bases, with 19 bases left in between. The germline V gene has CDR1 DFQATT and CDR2 SNEGSKA (reference sequence). The CDR3 sequence is 18 residues long. The CDR3 DNA reads TGCAGTGCTAGAGCAGTACCGGGACAAAAGGGCTCTGGAAACACCATATATTTT. It translates to CSARAVPGQKGSGNTIYF.

This clonotype was observed many times. The chain carries TRBV5-1 and TRBJ2-7, with 11 bases aligning to TRBD2. This CDR3 is built from 15 residues. V dropped 3 bases and J dropped 4; count of bases not matched to a gene: 6. From germline, CDR1 is SGHRS and CDR2 YFSETQ. CDR3: CASSSGLAGLYEQYF. CDR3 nucleotides: TGCGCCAGCAGCTCCGGACTAGCGGGCCTATACGAGCAGTACTTC.

V usage is TRBV20-1 and J usage is TRBJ1-2, with D perhaps TRBD1 (5 bases). CDR1 is DFQATT and CDR2 is SNEGSKA in the germline V gene (reference sequence). This CDR3 is 14 amino acids long. V gave up 3 bases and J gave up 3 bases, with 14 bases separating them. Here the CDR3 DNA reads TGCAGTGCTAGCGGGGCAGCATTATACTATGGCTACACCTTC. This codes for CSASGAALYYGYTF.